This paragraph covers one T cell receptor (beta chain) sequence. What it binds is unknown. This sample is part of a study of identical twins' blood T cells. Study-level background: Around 50 million reads came from some 12 libraries, six alpha, six beta.

The V end was cut by 5 bases, the J end by 3 bases, with 7 bases between. Germline V gives CDR1 DFQATT, CDR2 SNEGSKA (reference sequence). The CDR3 covers 11 residues. Whole-study findings and limits: Twins shared more top CDR3 clonotypes than unrelated donors did.

Each TCR cDNA library carried sample-specific barcodes on both ends. TCRdb passed the 5' RACE reads through MiXCR, listing each CDR3 protein once. Of roughly 340,000 distinct CDR3 sequences listed, about 28% were seen once; the top ten hold around 5.6%. This chain links TRBV20-1 with TRBJ1-2, with D unclear. The sequencing input was PBMCs. The receptor was derived from a woman between 18 and 50 years old in good health. CDR3 coding DNA: TGCAGTGCTCAGGCTCACTATGGCTACACCTTC. This encodes CSAQAHYGYTF.